This T cell receptor (beta chain) emerged from a study of T cell repertoires in cytomegalovirus infection. Study-level information: Shared public TCR beta signatures pointed to both CMV infection and a matching HLA type.

TCRdb recomputed calls from the reads with MiXCR, one row per CDR3 protein. The profile shows approximately 630,000 distinct CDR3 sequences, approximately 24% of them singletons. This clonotype was seen many times. Antigen specificity is unknown. Study results and limitations: Across the ex vivo response, the dominant clonotypes were HLA-C-restricted CMV-specific TCR beta clonotypes.

This CDR3 is built from 12 residues. Germline V gene data show CDR1 as SEHNR and CDR2 as FQNEAQ (reference sequence). V was clipped by 5 bases and J by 5 bases, with 7 bases between them. Sequencing input: CD8+ T cells from PBMCs. The receptor was isolated from a human donor in good health (CMV status not recorded). Some clones in this sample may be carry-over from other donors' samples. The chain couples TRBV7-9 to TRBJ1-5; D uncertain. The CDR3, as DNA: TGTGCCAGCAGCCCCCCGGATCAGCCCCAGCATTTT. It translates to CASSPPDQPQHF.